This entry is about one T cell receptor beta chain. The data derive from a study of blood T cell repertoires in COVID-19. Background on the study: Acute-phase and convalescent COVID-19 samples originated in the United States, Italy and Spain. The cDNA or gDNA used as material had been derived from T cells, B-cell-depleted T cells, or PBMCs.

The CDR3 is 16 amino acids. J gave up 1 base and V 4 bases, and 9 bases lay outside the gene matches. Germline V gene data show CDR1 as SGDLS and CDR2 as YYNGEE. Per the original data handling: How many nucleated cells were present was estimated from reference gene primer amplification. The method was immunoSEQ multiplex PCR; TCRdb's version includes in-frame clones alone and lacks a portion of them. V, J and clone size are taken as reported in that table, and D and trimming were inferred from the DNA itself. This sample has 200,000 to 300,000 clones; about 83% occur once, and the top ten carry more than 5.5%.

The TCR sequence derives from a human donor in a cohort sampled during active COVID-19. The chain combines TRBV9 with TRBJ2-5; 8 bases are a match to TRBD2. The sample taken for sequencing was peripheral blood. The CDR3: CASSFRSGSRQETQYF. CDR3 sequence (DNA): TGTGCCAGCAGCTTCAGGAGCGGGAGTCGCCAAGAGACCCAGTACTTC. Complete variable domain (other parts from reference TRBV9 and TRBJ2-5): DSGVTQTPKHLITATGQRVTLRCSPRSGDLSVYWYQQSLDQGLQFLIQYYNGEERAKGNILERFSAQQFPDLHSELNLSSLELGDSALYFCASSFRSGSRQETQYFGPGTRLLVL.